The T cell receptor (beta chain) described here comes from a study of blood T cell repertoires in COVID-19. The wider study: Samples came from the United States, Italy and Spain, spanning acute and convalescent COVID-19. PBMCs, B-cell-depleted T cells, or T cells were the source of the cDNA or gDNA that made up the material.

Germline lookup yields CDR1 SGHRS and CDR2 YFSETQ. This CDR3 contains 12 residues. The V end lost 3 bases, the J end lost 6 bases, and 8 bases lay between the germline ends. Authors' methods: Estimates of nucleated cell counts were drawn from the amplification of reference gene primers. Profiling relied on immunoSEQ multiplex PCR, and the TCRdb table lists in-frame clones only, not all of them. The V and J calls and clone size are taken from that table; D and trimming were inferred from the DNA. The table records 200,000 to 250,000 clones, 88% of them present only once. The rearrangement links TRBV5-1 to TRBJ2-3; no clear D gene. The receptor comes from a woman in her 50s with acute COVID-19. The sample comprised PBMCs or T cells enriched from blood (not recorded which). The CDR3 protein is CASSSPPDTQYF. The CDR3 nucleotides read TGCGCCAGCAGCTCCCCCCCGGATACGCAGTATTTT.